This T cell receptor (beta chain) was recorded in a study of patients and donors after allogeneic stem cell transplantation. TCRdb used MiXCR to reprocess the RT-PCR reads, holding one entry per CDR3 protein. The table has around 9,000 distinct CDR3 sequences, around 4.1% seen once. This clonotype was observed many times. The TCR was taken from a human donor who was either an allogeneic HSCT recipient or a stem cell or donor lymphocyte infusion donor (not recorded which). It is not recorded whose cells these are; they may come from a transplant donor. Specimen: blood, either unsorted or a sorted T cell fraction (not recorded which).

CDR3 sequence (DNA): TGTGCCAGCAGCTTGGGGACAGAGTTCGGGGAGCTGTTTTTT. Translated: CASSLGTEFGELFF. The chain employs TRBV5-6 and TRBJ2-2; a weak D match, TRBD1 (6 bases). This CDR3 region has 14 residues. With 0 bases removed from V and 7 bases from J, the gap between germline ends came to 10 bases. Germline V gives CDR1 SGHDT, CDR2 YYEEEE.